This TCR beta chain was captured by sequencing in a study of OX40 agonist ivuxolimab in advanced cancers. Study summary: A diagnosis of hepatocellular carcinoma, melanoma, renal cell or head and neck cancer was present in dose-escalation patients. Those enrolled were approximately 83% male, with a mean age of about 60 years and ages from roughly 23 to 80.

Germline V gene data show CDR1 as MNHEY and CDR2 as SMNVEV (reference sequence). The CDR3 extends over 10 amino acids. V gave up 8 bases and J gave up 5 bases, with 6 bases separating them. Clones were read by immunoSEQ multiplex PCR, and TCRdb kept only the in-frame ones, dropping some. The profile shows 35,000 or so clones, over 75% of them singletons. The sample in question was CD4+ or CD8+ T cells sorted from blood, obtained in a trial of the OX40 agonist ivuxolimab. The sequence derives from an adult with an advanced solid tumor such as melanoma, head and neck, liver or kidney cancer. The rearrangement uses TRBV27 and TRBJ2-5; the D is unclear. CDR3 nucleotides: TGTGCCAGCTTTCGGGAGACCCAGTACTTC. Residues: CASFRETQYF.